This entry is about one T cell receptor beta chain. Its cognate antigen is unknown. The junction differs from germline at one of its ends, possibly a read error. Germline V gene lookup returns CDR1 SGHKS and CDR2 YYEKEE (reference sequence). The CDR3 consists of 13 residues. Clones were read by immunoSEQ multiplex PCR, and TCRdb kept only the in-frame ones, dropping some. This sample has about 150,000 clones, with 70% to 90% found just once. This sample is drawn from a study of cytomegalovirus exposure and HLA in healthy donors. Regarding the study as a whole: In vitro data verified three CMV-associated chains as specific for CMV antigens. The tendency of first-cohort TCR clusters to co-occur in the 120 validation repertoires was identified by a subsequent analysis.

Sequencing used PBMCs. The rearrangement joins TRBV5-5 to TRBJ1-2; TRBD1 might be the D (5 bases). The source is a man between 18 and 29 years old in good health and CMV-seropositive. The CDR3 reads CASSLGRDYGYTF. The CDR3 DNA is TGTGCCAGCAGCTTGGGAAGGGACTACGGCTACACCTTC.